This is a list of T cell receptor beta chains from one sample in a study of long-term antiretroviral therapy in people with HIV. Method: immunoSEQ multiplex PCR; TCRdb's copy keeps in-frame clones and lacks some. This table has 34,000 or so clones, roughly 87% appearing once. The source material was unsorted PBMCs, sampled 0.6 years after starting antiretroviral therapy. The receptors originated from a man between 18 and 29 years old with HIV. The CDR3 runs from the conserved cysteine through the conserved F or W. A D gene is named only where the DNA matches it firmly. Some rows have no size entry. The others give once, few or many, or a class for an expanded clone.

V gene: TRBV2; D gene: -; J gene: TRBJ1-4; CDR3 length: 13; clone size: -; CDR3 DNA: TGTGCCAGCAGGTCAGCCTTTAATGAAAAACTGTTTTTT; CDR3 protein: CASRSAFNEKLFF
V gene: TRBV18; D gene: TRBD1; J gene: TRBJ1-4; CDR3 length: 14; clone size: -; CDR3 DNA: TGTGCCAGCTCTACAGGGGGAGTGGATGAAAAACTGTTTTTT; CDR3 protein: CASSTGGVDEKLFF
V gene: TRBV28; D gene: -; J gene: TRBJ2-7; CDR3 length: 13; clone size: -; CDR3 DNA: TGTGCCAGCAGTTTGGTGGGAGCCTACGAGCAGTACTTC; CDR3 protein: CASSLVGAYEQYF
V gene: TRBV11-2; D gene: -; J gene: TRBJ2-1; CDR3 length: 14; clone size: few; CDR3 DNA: TGTGCCAGCAGCTCCCAGACAGTTCTCAATGAGCAGTTCTTC; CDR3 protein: CASSSQTVLNEQFF
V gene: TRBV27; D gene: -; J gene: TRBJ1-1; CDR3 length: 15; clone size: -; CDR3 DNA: TGTGCCAGCAGTTTATTCGCGATAAGGGACACTGAAGCTTTCTTT; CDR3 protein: CASSLFAIRDTEAFF
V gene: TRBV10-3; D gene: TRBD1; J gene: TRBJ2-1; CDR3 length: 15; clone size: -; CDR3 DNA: TGTGCCATCAGTGAGGGGACAGGGCGGACCAATGAGCAGTTCTTC; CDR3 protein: CAISEGTGRTNEQFF
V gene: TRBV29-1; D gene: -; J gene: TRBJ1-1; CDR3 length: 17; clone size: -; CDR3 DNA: TGCAGCGTTGTAAGAACCAGGAGACAGAGGATGAACACTGAAGCTTTCTTT; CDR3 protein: CSVVRTRRQRMNTEAFF
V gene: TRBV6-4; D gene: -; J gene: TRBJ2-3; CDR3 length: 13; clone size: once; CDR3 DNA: TGTGCCAGCAGTGACTCTGTTTTCGATACGCAGTATTTT; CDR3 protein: CASSDSVFDTQYF
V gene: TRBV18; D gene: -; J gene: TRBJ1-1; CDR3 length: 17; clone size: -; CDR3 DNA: TGTGCCAGCTCACCACTACAGGGTTTAAGCTTGAACACTGAAGCTTTCTTT; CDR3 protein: CASSPLQGLSLNTEAFF
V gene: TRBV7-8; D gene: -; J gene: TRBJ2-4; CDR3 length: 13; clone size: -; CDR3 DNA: TGTGCCAGCAGCCCAACCCCGCAAAACATTCAGTACTTC; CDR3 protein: CASSPTPQNIQYF
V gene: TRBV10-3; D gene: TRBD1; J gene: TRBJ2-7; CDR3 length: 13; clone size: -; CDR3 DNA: TGTGCCATCGGACCGGGACAGCGCTACGAGCAGTACTTC; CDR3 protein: CAIGPGQRYEQYF
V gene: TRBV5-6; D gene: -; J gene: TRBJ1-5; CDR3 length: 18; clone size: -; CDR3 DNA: TGTGCCAGCAGCTTAAGAAGATCCGGAGGGGGAAGCAATCAGCCCCAGCATTTT; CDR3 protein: CASSLRRSGGGSNQPQHF
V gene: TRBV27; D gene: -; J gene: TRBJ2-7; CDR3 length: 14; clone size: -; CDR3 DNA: TGTGCCAGCAGTTCGAGTATTGGGCCCTACGAGCAGTACTTC; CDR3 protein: CASSSSIGPYEQYF
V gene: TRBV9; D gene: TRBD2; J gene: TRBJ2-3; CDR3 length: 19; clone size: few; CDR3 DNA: TGTGCCAGCAGCGTAGGACTAGCGGGAGTTGGATTTGGCACAGATACGCAGTATTTT; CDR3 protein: CASSVGLAGVGFGTDTQYF
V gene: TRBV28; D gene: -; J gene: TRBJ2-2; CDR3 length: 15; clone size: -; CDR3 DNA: TGTGCCAGCAGCAGACAGCACCGGAACACCGGGGAGCTGTTTTTT; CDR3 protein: CASSRQHRNTGELFF
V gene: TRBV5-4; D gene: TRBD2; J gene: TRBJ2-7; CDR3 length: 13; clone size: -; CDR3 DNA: TGTGCCAGCAGCTTTGCGGGGGGGGGCGAGCAGTACTTC; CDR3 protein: CASSFAGGGEQYF
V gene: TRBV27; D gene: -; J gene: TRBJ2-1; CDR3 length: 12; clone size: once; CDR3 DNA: TGTGCCAGCAGTAACGGTTACAATGAGCAGTTCTTC; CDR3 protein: CASSNGYNEQFF
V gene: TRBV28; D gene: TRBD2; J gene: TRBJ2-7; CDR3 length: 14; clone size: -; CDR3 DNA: TGTGCCAGCAGTACCCCGGGACTAGCGGGGCGGGAGTACTTC; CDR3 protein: CASSTPGLAGREYF
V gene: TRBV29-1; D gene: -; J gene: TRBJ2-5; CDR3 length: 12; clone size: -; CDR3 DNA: TGCAGCGTTGTAGACCCAGGCGAGACCCAGTACTTC; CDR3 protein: CSVVDPGETQYF
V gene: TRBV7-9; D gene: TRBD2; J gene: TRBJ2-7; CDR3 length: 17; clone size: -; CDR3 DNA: TGTGCCAGCAGCGCGGGACTAGCGGGGAGTTTCTCCTACGAGCAGTACTTC; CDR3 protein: CASSAGLAGSFSYEQYF
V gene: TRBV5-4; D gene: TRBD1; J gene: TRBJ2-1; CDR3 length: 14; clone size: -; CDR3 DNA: TGTGCCAGCAGCTTGGGCGGGACAGGGAATGGGCAGTTCTTC; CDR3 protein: CASSLGGTGNGQFF
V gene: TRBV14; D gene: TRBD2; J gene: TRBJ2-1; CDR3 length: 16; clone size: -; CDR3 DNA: TGTGCCAGCAGCAGAATTACTAGCGGGTACTACAATGAGCAGTTCTTC; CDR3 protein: CASSRITSGYYNEQFF
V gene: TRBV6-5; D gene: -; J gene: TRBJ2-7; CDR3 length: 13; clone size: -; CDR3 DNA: TGTGCCAGCTGGTCCGGGCCCCTGGCCGAGCAGTACTTC; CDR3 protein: CASWSGPLAEQYF
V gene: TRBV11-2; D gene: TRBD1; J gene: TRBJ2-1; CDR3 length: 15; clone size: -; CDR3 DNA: TGTGCCAGCAGAATGACAGGGTTGAGCTACAATGAGCAGTTCTTC; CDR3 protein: CASRMTGLSYNEQFF
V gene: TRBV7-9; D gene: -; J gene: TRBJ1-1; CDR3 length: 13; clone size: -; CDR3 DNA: TGTGCCAGCAGCGCCTGGACAGATACTGAAGCTTTCTTT; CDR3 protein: CASSAWTDTEAFF
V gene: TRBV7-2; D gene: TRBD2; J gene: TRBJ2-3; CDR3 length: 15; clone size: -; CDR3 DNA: TGTGCCAGCAGCCCGAGCGGGAGGGCTAGAGATACGCAGTATTTT; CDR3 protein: CASSPSGRARDTQYF
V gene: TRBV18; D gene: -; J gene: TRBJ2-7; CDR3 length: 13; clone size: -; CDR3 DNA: TGTGCCAGCTCACCCTTTGATACCTACGAGCAGTACTTC; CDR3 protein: CASSPFDTYEQYF
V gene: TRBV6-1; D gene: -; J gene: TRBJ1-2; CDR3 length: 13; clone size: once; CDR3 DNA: TGTGCCAGCAGTACACAGGGTGTAAATGGCTACACCTTC; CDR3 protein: CASSTQGVNGYTF
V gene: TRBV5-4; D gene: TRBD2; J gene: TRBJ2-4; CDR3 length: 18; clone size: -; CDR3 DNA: TGTGCCAGCAGTCCCGGGACTAGCGGGATCGGGGCCAAAAACATTCAGTACTTC; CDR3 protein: CASSPGTSGIGAKNIQYF
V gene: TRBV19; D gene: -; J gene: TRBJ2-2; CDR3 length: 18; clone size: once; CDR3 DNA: TGTGCCAGTAGTCTATCGGGGGCAGGAGGATCGAACACCGGGGAGCTGTTTTTT; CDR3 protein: CASSLSGAGGSNTGELFF
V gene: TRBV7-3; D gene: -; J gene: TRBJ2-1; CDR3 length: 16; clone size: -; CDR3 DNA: TGTGCCAGCAGCCCAACAGTGTACGGGGCTTACAATGAGCAGTTCTTC; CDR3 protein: CASSPTVYGAYNEQFF
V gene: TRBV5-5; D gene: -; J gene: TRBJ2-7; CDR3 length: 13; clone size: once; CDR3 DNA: TGTGCCAGCAGCGGCGGACCAACCTACGAGCAGTACTTC; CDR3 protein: CASSGGPTYEQYF
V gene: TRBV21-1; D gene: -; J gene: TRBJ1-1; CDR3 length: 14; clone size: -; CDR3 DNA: TGTGCCAGCAGCAACCCGGGTCGGAACACTGAAGCTTTCTTT; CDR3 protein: CASSNPGRNTEAFF
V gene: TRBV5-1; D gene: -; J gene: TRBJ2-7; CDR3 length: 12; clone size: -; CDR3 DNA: TGCGCCAGCAGCTTGGATGGCTACGAGCAGTACTTC; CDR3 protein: CASSLDGYEQYF
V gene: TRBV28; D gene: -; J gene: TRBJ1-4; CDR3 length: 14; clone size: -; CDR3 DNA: TGTGCCAGCAGTTTCCCCGGGCATAATGAAAAACTGTTTTTT; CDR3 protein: CASSFPGHNEKLFF
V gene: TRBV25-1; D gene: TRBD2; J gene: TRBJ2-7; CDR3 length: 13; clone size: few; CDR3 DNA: TGTGCCACCCGGGGAGGGGCCTCCTACGAGCAGTACTTC; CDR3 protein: CATRGGASYEQYF
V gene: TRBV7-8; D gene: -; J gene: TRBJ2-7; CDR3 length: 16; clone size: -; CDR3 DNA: TGTGCCACCAGCTTAGAATCCCGGGGACTCTCCTACGAGCAGTACTTC; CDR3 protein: CATSLESRGLSYEQYF
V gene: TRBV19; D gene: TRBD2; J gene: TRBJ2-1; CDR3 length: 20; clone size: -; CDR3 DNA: TGTGCCAGTAGTAAAACAACTAGCGGGAGGGGAGGGGTTTTACATTATGAGCAGTTCTTC; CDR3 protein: CASSKTTSGRGGVLHYEQFF
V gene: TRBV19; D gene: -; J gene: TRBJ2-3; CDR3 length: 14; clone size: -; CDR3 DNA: TGTGCCAGTAGACTCTGGTTAGGGGCAGATACGCAGTATTTT; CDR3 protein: CASRLWLGADTQYF
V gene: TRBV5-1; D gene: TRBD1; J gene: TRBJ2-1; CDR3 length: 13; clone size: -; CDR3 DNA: TGCGCCAGCAGCTTTGGGGACAGAAATGAGCAGTTCTTC; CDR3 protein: CASSFGDRNEQFF
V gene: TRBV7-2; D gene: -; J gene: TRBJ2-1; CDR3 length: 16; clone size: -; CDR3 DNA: TGTGCCAGCAGCTTAGTGGGGTTCAGCTCCTACAATGAGCAGTTCTTC; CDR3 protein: CASSLVGFSSYNEQFF
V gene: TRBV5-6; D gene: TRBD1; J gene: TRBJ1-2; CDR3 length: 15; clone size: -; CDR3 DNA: TGTGCCAGCAGCTTACTGGGACAGGGCATCGTTGGCTACACCTTC; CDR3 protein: CASSLLGQGIVGYTF
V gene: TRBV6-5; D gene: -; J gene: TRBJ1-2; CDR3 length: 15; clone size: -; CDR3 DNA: TGTGCCAGCAGTTACACAGGGCTATCTAACTATGGCTACACCTTC; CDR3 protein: CASSYTGLSNYGYTF
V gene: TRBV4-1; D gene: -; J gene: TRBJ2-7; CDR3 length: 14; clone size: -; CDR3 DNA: TGCGCCAGCAGCCAAGCCACGGGCTCCTACGAGCAGTACTTC; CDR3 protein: CASSQATGSYEQYF
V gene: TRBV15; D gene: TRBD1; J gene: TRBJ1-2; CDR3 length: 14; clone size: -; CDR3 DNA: TGTGCCACCAGCACAACGACAGGGAGTAAGGGCTACACCTTC; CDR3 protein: CATSTTTGSKGYTF
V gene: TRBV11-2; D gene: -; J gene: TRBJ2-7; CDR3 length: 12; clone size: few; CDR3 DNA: TGTGCCAGCAGCTTACATGTTGCCGAGCAGTACTTC; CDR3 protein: CASSLHVAEQYF
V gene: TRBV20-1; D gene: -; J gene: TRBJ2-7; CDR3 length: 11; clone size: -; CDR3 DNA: TGCAGTGCTAGAGATCTGGACGAGCAGTACTTC; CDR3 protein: CSARDLDEQYF
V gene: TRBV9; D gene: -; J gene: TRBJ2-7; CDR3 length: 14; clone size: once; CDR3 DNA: TGTGCCAGCAGCGTAGGGCCCTCTTTGCGCGAGCAGTACTTC; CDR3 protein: CASSVGPSLREQYF
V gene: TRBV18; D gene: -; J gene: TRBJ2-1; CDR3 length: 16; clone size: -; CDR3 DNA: TGTGCCAGCTCACCAAGCGACCGACCCCGCGTGAATGAGCAGTTCTTC; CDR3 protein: CASSPSDRPRVNEQFF
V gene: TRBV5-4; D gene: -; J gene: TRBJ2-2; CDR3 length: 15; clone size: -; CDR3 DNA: TGTGCCAGCAGCTTATCAGGGGGGATCACCGGGGAGCTGTTTTTT; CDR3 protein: CASSLSGGITGELFF